The T cell receptor (beta chain) under discussion was sequenced for a study of blood T cell repertoires in COVID-19. Across the study: Sample material is recorded as cDNA or gDNA derived from T cells, B-cell-depleted T cells, or PBMCs.

This CDR3 comprises 14 residues. Trimming cost V 10 bases and J 3 bases; bases outside gene matches: 8. The germline V gene has CDR1 KGHDR and CDR2 SFDVKD. Source study methods: Reference gene primer amplification gave estimated nucleated cell counts. Data came from immunoSEQ multiplex PCR; TCRdb stores just in-frame clones and leaves some out. D and trimming come from the DNA, and the V and J calls and clone size come from that table. The table includes approximately 24,000 clones, roughly 85% detected once. The source is a human donor in a cohort sampled during active COVID-19. Input material: peripheral blood. The chain carries TRBV24-1 and TRBJ2-3, with TRBD1 matching over 8 bases. The CDR3 DNA follows: TGTGCCACTTCCGGACAGGGTAGGACAGATACGCAGTATTTT. Its protein product is CATSGQGRTDTQYF.